These 30 T cell receptor beta chains were all obtained from the same sample, sequenced in a study of shared clonotypes between healthy human individuals. Libraries were prepared by immunoSEQ multiplex PCR; TCRdb keeps only in-frame clonotypes and omits some of them. The sample gives roughly 2.5 million clones, approximately 90% of which show up once; over 0.12% is in the top ten. Input material: naive CD4+ T cells sorted from blood. Subset here: CD45RA+ positively selected. These TCRs come from a man aged 18-30 years in good health.

The CDR3 spells CASSYQDRAHGYTF. The CDR3 nucleotides are TGTGCCAGCAGTTACCAGGACAGGGCCCATGGCTACACCTTC. This rearrangement joins TRBV6-6 to TRBJ1-2; 8 bases match TRBD1. V gave up 2 bases and J gave up 6 bases; unmatched junction bases: 5. Germline CDR1 reads MNHNY; CDR2 reads SVGAGI (reference sequence). The CDR3 has 14 residues.

In this sample, this clone turned up once. The CDR3 sequence is CAWNARGEQYF. In DNA, the CDR3 is TGTGCCTGGAACGCGAGGGGCGAGCAGTACTTC. V usage is TRBV30 and J usage is TRBJ2-5; the D call may be TRBD1 or TRBD2 (5 bases each). The end of the DNA fits TRBJ2-7 better, so the J call may be wrong. Germline V gene sequence: CDR1 GTSNPN, CDR2 SVGIG (reference sequence). The CDR3 consists of 11 residues.

The chain couples TRBV5-1 to TRBJ1-1; no clear D gene. CDR1 is SGHRS, CDR2 YFSETQ, per germline. CDR3 length: 14 residues. V lost 1 base, J lost 3 bases, and 10 bases lay in between. CDR3 loop: CASSLFHQDTEAFF. The CDR3 nucleotides read TGCGCCAGCAGCTTGTTTCACCAGGACACTGAAGCTTTCTTT.

The DNA of the CDR3 is TGTGCCAGCAGCGAACTAGCGGGAGGGATCTACGAGCAGTACTTC. Residues: CASSELAGGIYEQYF. J is TRBJ2-7 and V is TRBV5-6; 13 positions agree with TRBD2. The trim removed 4 bases at V and 3 bases at J, leaving 4 bases unmatched. CDR3 length: 15 residues. Germline values: CDR1 SGHDT, CDR2 YYEEEE.

The chain employs TRBV27 and TRBJ2-7; D might be TRBD2 (5 bases). This CDR3 region has 15 residues. Looked up from germline, CDR1 is MNHEY and CDR2 is SMNVEV (reference sequence). The V end lost 2 bases, the J end lost 5 bases, and 16 bases lay between the germline ends. CDR3 nucleotide sequence: TGTGCCAGCAGTTTAGAGGGCAGGTCCTGGGACGAGCAGTACTTC. This encodes CASSLEGRSWDEQYF.

V is TRBV5-4 and J is TRBJ2-1; 8 bases map to TRBD1. Germline V gives CDR1 SGHNT, CDR2 YYREEE (reference sequence). This CDR3 spans 15 amino acids. The V gene end was trimmed by 0 bases and the J gene end by 10 bases; junction bases not matched to a gene: 9. The CDR3 spells CASSLDGQGLREQFF. Here the CDR3 DNA reads TGTGCCAGCAGCTTGGACGGACAGGGATTACGGGAGCAGTTCTTC.

A note on this clone: This sample also contains other DNA sequences that code for the same CDR3. The rearrangement links TRBV11-2 to TRBJ2-7, with D unresolved. Germline CDR1 is SGHAT and CDR2 is FQNNGV. Deletions cut 5 bases from V and 4 bases from J, with 9 bases between. The CDR3 contains 12 residues. CDR3 residues: CASSPRTYEQYF. The CDR3 DNA is TGTGCCAGCAGCCCTCGGACGTACGAGCAGTACTTC.

The CDR3 reads CASSQGTGVISPLHF. CDR3 DNA sequence: TGTGCCAGCAGTCAAGGGACAGGTGTTATTTCACCCCTCCACTTT. This chain links TRBV6-6 with TRBJ1-6, with 8 bases aligning to TRBD1. The CDR3 sequence is 15 residues long. V was pared by 5 bases and J by 9 bases, with 9 bases of the junction left unmatched. Germline loops: CDR1 MNHNY, CDR2 SVGAGI (reference sequence).

J is TRBJ2-5 and V is TRBV5-1; D gene ambiguous. This CDR3 has 14 amino acids. V lost 1 base and J 2 bases, leaving 9 bases between the germline ends. Germline V lookup: CDR1 SGHRS, CDR2 YFSETQ. This CDR3 reads CASSLPNQQETQYF. As DNA, the CDR3 is TGCGCCAGCAGCTTGCCAAATCAACAAGAGACCCAGTACTTC.

DNA of the CDR3: TGTGCCAGCAGCGAACGGGACGGCTATAATTCACCCCTCCACTTT. It yields the protein CASSERDGYNSPLHF. The V and J genes are TRBV9 and TRBJ1-6; the D gene is possibly TRBD1 (5 bases). The V and J ends lost 3 bases and 3 bases respectively, with 10 bases between them. The germline CDR1 and CDR2 sequences are SGDLS and YYNGEE. This CDR3 has 15 amino acids.

This clone was counted a few times. This sequence joins TRBV6-6 and TRBJ1-1; D gene unclear. Germline assignment: CDR1 MNHNY and CDR2 SVGAGI (reference sequence). The CDR3 consists of 13 residues. Trimming took 7 bases from V and 1 from J, leaving 10 bases between them. The CDR3 DNA reads TGTGCCAGCATCGATGAAGCGAACACTGAAGCTTTCTTT. Its protein is CASIDEANTEAFF.

The chain employs TRBV18 and TRBJ2-6, with 7 bases identical to TRBD1. The germline V gene has CDR1 KGHSH and CDR2 LQKENI. The CDR3 consists of 18 residues. V shed 3 bases, J shed 1 base, and the junction held 9 bases outside the gene matches. CDR3 residues: CASSPLPGQTSGANVLTF. CDR3 coding DNA: TGTGCCAGCTCACCTTTACCGGGACAGACTTCTGGGGCCAACGTCCTGACTTTC. The full variable domain, with the rest looked up from reference TRBV18 and TRBJ2-6, is NAGVMQNPRHLVRRRGQEARLRCSPMKGHSHVYWYRQLPEEGLKFMVYLQKENIIDESGMPKERFSAEFPKEGPSILRIQQVVRGDSAAYFCASSPLPGQTSGANVLTFGAGSRLTVL.

The chain recombines TRBV28 with TRBJ2-2; tentative D call: TRBD2 (6 bases). The CDR3 has 15 amino acids. Germline V gene lookup returns CDR1 MDHEN and CDR2 SYDVKM. V was shortened by 1 base and J by 4 bases, with 10 bases between the two germline ends. The CDR3 loop reads CASSLYQGGTGELFF. CDR3 in DNA: TGTGCCAGCAGTTTATATCAGGGAGGCACCGGGGAGCTGTTTTTT.

This chain links TRBV14 with TRBJ2-3; 10 nucleotides line up with TRBD1. The CDR3 runs 16 residues. J was trimmed by 3 bases and V by 1 base; bases with no gene match: 4. Germline CDR1 SGHDN, CDR2 FVKESK. The CDR3: CASSQGQGASTDTQYF. The CDR3 DNA reads TGTGCCAGCAGCCAAGGACAGGGGGCGTCAACAGATACGCAGTATTTT.

The chain recombines TRBV6-1 with TRBJ1-4; TRBD1 agrees at 9 bases. This CDR3 is 13 amino acids long. V trimming: 3 bases; J trimming: 14 bases; junction bases outside the gene matches: 7. Germline loops: CDR1 MNHNS, CDR2 SASEGT. CDR3 bases: TGTGCCAGCAGTGATACCGGGACAGGGATGCTGTTTTTT. Its translation: CASSDTGTGMLFF.

CDR3 coding DNA: TGTGCCAGCACTAGCGGGGGGTACAATGAGCAGTTCTTC. Translation gives CASTSGGYNEQFF. This sequence joins TRBV2 and TRBJ2-1; 11 bases match TRBD2. V was clipped by 7 bases and J by 4 bases; unmatched bases: 0. This CDR3 region has 13 residues. Germline V CDR1 and CDR2: SNHLY, FYNNEI.

The J gene is TRBJ2-7, the V gene TRBV5-4; D is possibly TRBD2 (6 bases). The CDR3 contains 13 residues. Trimming left V 0 bases short and J 5 bases short, with 9 bases between. Germline CDR1 is SGHNT and CDR2 is YYREEE (reference sequence). The CDR3 region is CASSLDGGNEQYF. The CDR3 DNA follows: TGTGCCAGCAGCTTGGATGGCGGGAACGAGCAGTACTTC.

As regards this clone: The same CDR3 can be traced to other DNA sequences in this sample. The J gene is TRBJ2-3, the V gene TRBV11-3, with D unresolved. CDR1 and CDR2 from the germline V gene are SGHNT and YENEEA. V shed 3 bases and J shed 1 base, with 8 bases lying between them. The CDR3 is 14 residues long. The CDR3 sequence is CASSLGGRTDTQYF. For the CDR3, the DNA is TGTGCCAGCAGCTTGGGCGGTCGCACAGATACGCAGTATTTT.

The chain is built from TRBV19 and TRBJ1-5; 10 positions agree with TRBD1. The germline V gene encodes CDR1 LNHDA and CDR2 SQIVND (reference sequence). The CDR3 is 15 residues long. V shed 6 bases, J shed 3 bases, and the junction held 5 bases outside the gene matches. The chain's CDR3 is CASRSTGGDNQPQHF. The CDR3 DNA sequence: TGTGCCAGTAGATCGACAGGGGGCGACAATCAGCCCCAGCATTTT.

Details on this clone: The same CDR3 also results from other DNA sequences found in this sample. This chain joins TRBV7-9 and TRBJ2-2; D is possibly TRBD1 (5 bases). V gave up 7 bases and J gave up 5 bases, with 11 bases separating them. The CDR3 consists of 13 residues. Germline lookup yields CDR1 SEHNR and CDR2 FQNEAQ (reference sequence). CDR3 in DNA: TGTGCCAGCACCCTAGGGGAAACCGGGGAGCTGTTTTTT. This sequence encodes CASTLGETGELFF.

This chain uses TRBV30 with TRBJ1-6, with 8 positions matching TRBD1. Germline lookup yields CDR1 GTSNPN and CDR2 SVGIG (reference sequence). V shed 3 bases, J shed 7 bases, and the junction held 5 bases outside the gene matches. This CDR3 comprises 14 residues. The CDR3 here is CAWSLTGVNSPLHF. As DNA, the CDR3 is TGTGCCTGGAGCCTGACAGGGGTAAATTCACCCCTCCACTTT.

The chain carries TRBV6-5 and TRBJ2-5; 10 bases agree with TRBD1. V lost 6 bases to trimming and J lost 7 bases; unmatched junction nucleotides: 5. The germline gives CDR1 MNHEY, CDR2 SVGAGI. The CDR3 covers 13 residues. CDR3 sequence (DNA): TGTGCCAGCAGGGGGACAGGGGAGGGGACCCAGTACTTC. It codes for CASRGTGEGTQYF.

The chain combines TRBV11-2 with TRBJ2-5; possibly TRBD1 or TRBD2 for D (6 bases each). The germline gives CDR1 SGHAT, CDR2 FQNNGV. The V gene lost 4 bases and the J gene lost 2 bases, with 11 bases spanning the gap. The CDR3 runs 14 residues. CDR3 sequence (DNA): TGTGCCAGCAGCTCGCAGGGGACTCAAGAGACCCAGTACTTC. It specifies CASSSQGTQETQYF.

This rearrangement joins TRBV7-6 to TRBJ2-7, with D perhaps TRBD1 (6 bases). This CDR3 spans 14 amino acids. V was shortened by 3 bases and J by 3 bases, with 12 bases between the two germline ends. CDR1 is SGHVS and CDR2 is FNYEAQ in the germline V gene. The chain's CDR3 is CASSFCYRDYEQYF. CDR3 sequence (DNA): TGTGCCAGCAGCTTTTGCTACAGGGACTACGAGCAGTACTTC.

The chain employs TRBV2 and TRBJ2-3; possible D gene TRBD2, 6 bases. Germline CDR1 reads SNHLY; CDR2 reads FYNNEI. CDR3 length equals 15 residues. Trimming pared 4 bases from V and 0 bases from J, leaving 11 bases between. CDR3 in amino acids: CASSVQAGSTDTQYF. CDR3 nucleotides: TGTGCCAGCAGTGTTCAAGCGGGTAGCACAGATACGCAGTATTTT.

This chain connects TRBV6-1 to TRBJ1-2; no clear D. CDR3 length equals 16 residues. Germline V gene lookup returns CDR1 MNHNS and CDR2 SASEGT. Trimming removed 1 base from V and 0 bases from J, with 12 bases in between. CDR3 loop: CASSEEVVPANYGYTF. In DNA form, the CDR3 reads TGTGCCAGCAGTGAAGAAGTGGTCCCAGCTAACTATGGCTACACCTTC.

The V call is TRBV5-1, the J call TRBJ2-5; a possible D gene is TRBD2 (5 bases). Germline CDR1 and CDR2: SGHRS and YFSETQ. V lost 0 bases and J lost 1, with 7 bases in between. The CDR3 loop spans 14 amino acids. The CDR3 here is CASSLGLLQETQYF. CDR3 nucleotides: TGCGCCAGCAGCTTGGGACTACTCCAAGAGACCCAGTACTTC.

This clone was observed a few times. The chain links TRBV7-9 to TRBJ1-6; perhaps TRBD1 as D (6 bases). V lost 4 bases to trimming and J lost 8 bases, with 18 bases between them. Germline V gene sequence: CDR1 SEHNR, CDR2 FQNEAQ (reference sequence). The CDR3 consists of 16 residues. In nucleotides, the CDR3 is TGTGCCAGCAGCTACCTCAGGGGTGGAAAGGATTCACCCCTCCACTTT. Translating gives CASSYLRGGKDSPLHF.

V usage is TRBV6-5 and J usage is TRBJ2-7; D call uncertain. The CDR3 length is 14 residues. Between the trimmed V and J ends, which lost 0 bases and 2 bases, there was a span of 8 bases. Germline V CDR1 and CDR2: MNHEY, SVGAGI. This CDR3 reads CASSYSKLPYEQYF. CDR3 coding DNA: TGTGCCAGCAGTTACTCGAAACTACCCTACGAGCAGTACTTC.

The chain couples TRBV6-4 to TRBJ1-5, with D possibly matching TRBD1 (5 bases). Trimming removed 3 bases at V and 0 bases at J, with 15 bases between. This CDR3 is built from 17 residues. Germline V gene lookup returns CDR1 MRHNA and CDR2 SNTAGT. In DNA, the CDR3 is TGTGCCAGCAGTGATTTTCCCGGGACCTATAGCAATCAGCCCCAGCATTTT. This sequence encodes CASSDFPGTYSNQPQHF.